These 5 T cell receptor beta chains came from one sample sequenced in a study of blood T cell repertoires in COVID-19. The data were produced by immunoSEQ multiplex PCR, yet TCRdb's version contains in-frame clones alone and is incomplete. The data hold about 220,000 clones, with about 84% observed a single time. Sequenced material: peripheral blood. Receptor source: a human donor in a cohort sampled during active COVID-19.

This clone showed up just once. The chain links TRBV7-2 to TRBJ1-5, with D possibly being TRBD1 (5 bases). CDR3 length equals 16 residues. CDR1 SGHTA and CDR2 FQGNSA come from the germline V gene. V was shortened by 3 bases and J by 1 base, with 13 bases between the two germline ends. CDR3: CASSLGRAGSNQPQHF. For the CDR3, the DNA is TGTGCCAGCAGCTTGGGCAGGGCTGGGAGCAATCAGCCCCAGCATTTT.

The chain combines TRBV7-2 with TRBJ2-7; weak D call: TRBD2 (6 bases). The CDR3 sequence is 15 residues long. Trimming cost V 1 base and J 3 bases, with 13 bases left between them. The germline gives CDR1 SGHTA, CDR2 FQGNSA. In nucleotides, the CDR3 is TGTGCCAGCAGCTTAGAGGTTCGGGGGAGCTACGAGCAGTACTTC. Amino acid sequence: CASSLEVRGSYEQYF.

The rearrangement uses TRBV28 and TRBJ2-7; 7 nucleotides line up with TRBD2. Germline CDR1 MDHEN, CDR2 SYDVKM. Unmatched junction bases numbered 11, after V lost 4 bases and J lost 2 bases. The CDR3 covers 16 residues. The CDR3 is CASSSTYPGGPYEQYF. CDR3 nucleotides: TGTGCCAGCAGTTCAACCTACCCGGGGGGACCCTACGAGCAGTACTTC.

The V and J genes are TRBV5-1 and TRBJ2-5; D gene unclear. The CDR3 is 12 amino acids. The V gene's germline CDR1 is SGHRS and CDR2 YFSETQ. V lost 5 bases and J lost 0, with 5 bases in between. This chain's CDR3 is CASSRDQETQYF. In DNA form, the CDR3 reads TGCGCCAGCAGTCGGGACCAAGAGACCCAGTACTTC.

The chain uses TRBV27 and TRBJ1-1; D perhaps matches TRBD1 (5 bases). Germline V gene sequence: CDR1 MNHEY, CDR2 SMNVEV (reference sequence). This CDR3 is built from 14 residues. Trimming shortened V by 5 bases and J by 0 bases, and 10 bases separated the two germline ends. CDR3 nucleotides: TGTGCCAGCAGTCGGAGGGGTTTGAACACTGAAGCTTTCTTT. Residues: CASSRRGLNTEAFF.